Presented here are 8 T cell receptor beta chains from one specimen sequenced in a study of graft-versus-host responses after intestinal transplantation. Their specific antigens are unknown. Assay used: immunoSEQ multiplex PCR; TCRdb lists only in-frame clones, some missing. The sample holds just under 85,000 clones, around 93% seen once. The sequencing used unstimulated CD8+ T cells sorted from spleen or lymph node cells, collected before transplant. Every receptor here comes from a human donor who was the organ donor for an intestinal transplant.

This rearrangement joins TRBV6-5 to TRBJ2-7, with TRBD1 matching 10 bases. Germline V CDR1 and CDR2: MNHEY, SVGAGI. The trim removed 8 bases at V and 0 bases at J, leaving 4 bases unmatched. The CDR3 runs to 14 residues. The CDR3 sequence is CASARTGGSYEQYF. The CDR3 nucleotides are TGTGCCAGCGCGAGGACAGGGGGCTCCTACGAGCAGTACTTC.

The CDR3 DNA is TGTGCCAGCAGTTGGACTAGCGGGGGGCATAAAGAGACCCAGTACTTC. It translates to CASSWTSGGHKETQYF. This sequence joins TRBV27 and TRBJ2-5, with TRBD2 matching over 14 bases. The CDR3 runs to 16 residues. J lost 3 bases, V lost 4 bases, and 4 bases had no gene match. Germline assignment: CDR1 MNHEY and CDR2 SMNVEV (reference sequence).

This chain links TRBV28 with TRBJ1-1; D is unresolved. This CDR3 region has 11 residues. Trimming pared 5 bases from V and 2 bases from J, leaving 3 bases between. Germline CDR1 is MDHEN and CDR2 is SYDVKM. The CDR3 loop reads CASSPNTEAFF. Written as DNA, the CDR3 is TGTGCCAGCAGTCCCAACACTGAAGCTTTCTTT. Using reference TRBV28 and TRBJ1-1 for the parts outside the CDR3, the full variable domain is DVKVTQSSRYLVKRTGEKVFLECVQDMDHENMFWYRQDPGLGLRLIYFSYDVKMKEKGDIPEGYSVSREKKERFSLILESASTNQTSMYLCASSPNTEAFFGQGTRLTVV.

The V gene is TRBV15, the J gene TRBJ1-2; perhaps TRBD1 as D (5 bases). Trimming took off 2 bases at V and 6 bases at J, with 16 bases between the two ends. From germline, CDR1 is LNHNV and CDR2 YYDKDF (reference sequence). The CDR3 totals 15 residues. The CDR3 bases are TGTGCCACCAGCAGATCGACAGCCACGATGCATGGCTACACCTTC. Its translation: CATSRSTATMHGYTF.

The CDR3 DNA reads TGTGCCAGCCCGCACCTATACGAGCAGTACTTC. Its translation is CASPHLYEQYF. V is TRBV6-6 and J is TRBJ2-7; no definite D call. The V gene lost 8 bases and the J gene lost 4 bases, with 9 bases spanning the gap. CDR1 MNHNY and CDR2 SVGAGI come from the germline V gene (reference sequence). The CDR3 length is 11 residues.

Concerning this clone itself: No conserved phenylalanine or tryptophan is present at the end of the CDR3, so a read error is the likely explanation. The chain uses TRBV5-1 and TRBJ1-2; tentative D call: TRBD1 (5 bases). The germline V gene has CDR1 SGHRS and CDR2 YFSETQ. There are 16 residues in the CDR3. The V and J ends lost 2 bases and 4 bases respectively, with 18 bases between them. The CDR3 is CASSFSGTHHLYGYTL. As DNA, the CDR3 is TGCGCCAGCAGCTTCAGCGGGACCCACCACCTCTATGGCTACACCCTC.

The rearrangement uses TRBV15 and TRBJ2-5, with TRBD1 identical over 9 bases. The CDR3 contains 15 residues. Germline CDR1 reads LNHNV; CDR2 reads YYDKDF (reference sequence). J gave up 2 bases and V 3 bases, and 4 bases lay outside the gene matches. The CDR3 DNA reads TGTGCCACCAGCAGGCCGGGACAGGGTCAAGAGACCCAGTACTTC. This sequence encodes CATSRPGQGQETQYF.

The CDR3 DNA follows: TGTGCCAGCAGTTTCCCCTCTGGCGGCCCGATAGAAGCTTTCTTT. Residues: CASSFPSGGPIEAFF. This sequence joins TRBV28 and TRBJ1-1; D unresolved. Trimming pared 3 bases from V and 8 bases from J, leaving 19 bases between. The germline V gene encodes CDR1 MDHEN and CDR2 SYDVKM. CDR3 length: 15 residues.